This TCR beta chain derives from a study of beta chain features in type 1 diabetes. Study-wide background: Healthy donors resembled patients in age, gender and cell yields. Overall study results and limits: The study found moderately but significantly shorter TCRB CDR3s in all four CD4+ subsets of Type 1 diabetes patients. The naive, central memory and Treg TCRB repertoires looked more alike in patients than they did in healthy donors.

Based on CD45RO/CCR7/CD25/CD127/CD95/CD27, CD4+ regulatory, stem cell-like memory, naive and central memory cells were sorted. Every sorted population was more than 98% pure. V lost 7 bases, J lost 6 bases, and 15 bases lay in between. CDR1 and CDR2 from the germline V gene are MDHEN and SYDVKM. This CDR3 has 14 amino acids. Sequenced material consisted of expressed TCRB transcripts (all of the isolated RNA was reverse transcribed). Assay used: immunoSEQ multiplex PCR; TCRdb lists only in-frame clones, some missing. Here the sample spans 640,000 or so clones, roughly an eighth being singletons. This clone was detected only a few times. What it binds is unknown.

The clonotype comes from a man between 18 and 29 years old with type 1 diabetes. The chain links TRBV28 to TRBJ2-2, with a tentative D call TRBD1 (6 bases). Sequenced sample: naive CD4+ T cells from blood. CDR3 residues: CASTSSQGSGELFF. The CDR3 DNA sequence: TGTGCCAGCACCTCCAGCCAGGGGTCCGGGGAGCTGTTTTTT.